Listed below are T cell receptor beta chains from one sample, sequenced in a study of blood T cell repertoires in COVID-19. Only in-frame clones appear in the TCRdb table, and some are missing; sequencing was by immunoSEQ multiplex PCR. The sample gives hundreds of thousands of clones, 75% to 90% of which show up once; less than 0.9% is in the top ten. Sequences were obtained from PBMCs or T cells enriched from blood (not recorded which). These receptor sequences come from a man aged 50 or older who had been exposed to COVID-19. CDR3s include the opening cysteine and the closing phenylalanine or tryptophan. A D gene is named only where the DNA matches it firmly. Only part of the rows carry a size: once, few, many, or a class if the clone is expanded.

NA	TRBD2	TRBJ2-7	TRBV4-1	TGCGCCAGCAGCCGGACTAGCGGGGGATACGAGCAGTACTTC	CASSRTSGGYEQYF
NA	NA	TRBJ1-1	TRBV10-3	TGTGCCATCAGTGAGATGGGCAGGGCAGGGGAAATGAACACTGAAGCTTTCTTT	CAISEMGRAGEMNTEAFF
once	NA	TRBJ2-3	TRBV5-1	TGCGCCAGCAGCTTGACATCAGATACGCAGTATTTT	CASSLTSDTQYF
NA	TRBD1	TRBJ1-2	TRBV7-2	TGTGCCAGCAGCTTACAGACAGGGACTTATGGCTACACCTTC	CASSLQTGTYGYTF
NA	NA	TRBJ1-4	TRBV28	TGTGCCAGCAGTCGAGGGGGGGAAGTGTTTTTT	CASSRGGEVFF
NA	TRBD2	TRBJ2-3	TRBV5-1	TGCGCCAGCAGCTGGAGCGGGGGGAACACAGATACGCAGTATTTT	CASSWSGGNTDTQYF
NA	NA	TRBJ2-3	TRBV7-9	TGTGCCAGCGCGATGGCAGCTTTCACAGATACGCAGTATTTT	CASAMAAFTDTQYF
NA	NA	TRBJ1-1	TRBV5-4	TGTGCCAGCAGCTTAAGGCGGGGTTACACTGAAGCTTTCTTT	CASSLRRGYTEAFF
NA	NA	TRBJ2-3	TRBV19	TGTGCCAGTAGTATGGGGGCAGGGTCCGATACGCAGTATTTT	CASSMGAGSDTQYF
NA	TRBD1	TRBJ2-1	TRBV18	TGTGCCAGCTCACCACCGGACAGGGTGTCCTACAATGAGCAGTTCTTC	CASSPPDRVSYNEQFF
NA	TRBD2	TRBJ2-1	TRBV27	TGTGCCAGCAGTTTGACTAGCGCGATATACAATGAGCAGTTCTTC	CASSLTSAIYNEQFF
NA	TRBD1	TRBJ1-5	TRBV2	TGTGCCAGCAGTGTGACCGGGACAGTTTCCCAGCATTTT	CASSVTGTVSQHF
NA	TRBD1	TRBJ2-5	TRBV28	TGTGCCAGCAGCCCGGGACAGCAAGAGACCCAGTACTTC	CASSPGQQETQYF
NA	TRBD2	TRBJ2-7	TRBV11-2	TGTGCCAGCAGCCTCTGGGGCGGGGGGTTCAACGAGCAGTACTTC	CASSLWGGGFNEQYF
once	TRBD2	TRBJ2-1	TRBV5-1	TGCGCCAGCAGCAAAATAGCGGGAGCGGGAAATGAGCAGTTCTTC	CASSKIAGAGNEQFF
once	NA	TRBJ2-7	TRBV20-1	TGCAGTGCAAAACATGGGGCCGAGCAGTACTTC	CSAKHGAEQYF
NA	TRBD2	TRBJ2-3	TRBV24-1	TGTGCCACCAGTGACCAGGGACTAGCGGGTCTGGCAGATACGCAGTATTTT	CATSDQGLAGLADTQYF
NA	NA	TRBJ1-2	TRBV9	TGTGCCAGCAGCCCCAGGGGCAGCTATGGCTACACCTTC	CASSPRGSYGYTF
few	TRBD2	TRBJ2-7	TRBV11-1	TGTGCCAGCGGTGCCGGGACTAGTTCCCACGAGCAGTACTTC	CASGAGTSSHEQYF
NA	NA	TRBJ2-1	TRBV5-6	TGTGCCAGCAGTCCAGGCACAGCCTACAATGAGCAGTTCTTC	CASSPGTAYNEQFF
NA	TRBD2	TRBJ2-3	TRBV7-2	TGTGCCAGCAGCTTTTCGAGCGGTGGGGGGGGCACAGATACGCAGTATTTT	CASSFSSGGGGTDTQYF
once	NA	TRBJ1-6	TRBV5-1	TGCGCCAGCAGCTTGGGACAAAACTATAATTCACCCCTCCACTTT	CASSLGQNYNSPLHF
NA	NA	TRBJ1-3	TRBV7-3	TGTGCCAGCAGCTCCACGGACATTTCCTCTGGAAACACCATATATTTT	CASSSTDISSGNTIYF
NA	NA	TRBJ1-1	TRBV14	TGTGCCAGCAGCCTCTCGGTGAACACTGAAGCTTTCTTT	CASSLSVNTEAFF
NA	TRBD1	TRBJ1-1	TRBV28	TGTGCCAGCAGTCTTACAGGGGTTGAAGCTTTCTTT	CASSLTGVEAFF
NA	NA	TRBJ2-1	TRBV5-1	TGCGCCAGCAGCCTGATGGCGGGAAGCTCCTACAATGAGCAGTTCTTC	CASSLMAGSSYNEQFF
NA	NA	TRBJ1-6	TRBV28	TGTGCCAGCAGTTGGTTCGGGAGTTTGGCGAACCGGAGGAGCTCCTATAATTCACCCCTCCACTTT	CASSWFGSLANRRSSYNSPLHF